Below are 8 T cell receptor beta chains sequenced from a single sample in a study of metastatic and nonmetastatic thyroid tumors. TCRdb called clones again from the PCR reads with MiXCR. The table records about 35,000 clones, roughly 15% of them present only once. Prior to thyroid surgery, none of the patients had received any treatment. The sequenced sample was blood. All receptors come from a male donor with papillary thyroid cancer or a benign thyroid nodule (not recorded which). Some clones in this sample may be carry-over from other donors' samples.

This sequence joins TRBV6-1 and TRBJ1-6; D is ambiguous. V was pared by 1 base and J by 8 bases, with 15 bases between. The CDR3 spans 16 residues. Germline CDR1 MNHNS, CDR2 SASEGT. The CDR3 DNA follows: TGTGCCAGCAGTGAAGTGCCCGCTCAGCAGTATTCACCCCTCCACTTT. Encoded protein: CASSEVPAQQYSPLHF.

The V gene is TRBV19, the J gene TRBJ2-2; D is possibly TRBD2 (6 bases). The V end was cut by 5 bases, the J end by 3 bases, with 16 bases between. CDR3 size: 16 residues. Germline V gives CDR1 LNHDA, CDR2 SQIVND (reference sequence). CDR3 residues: CASSHGGYQDTGELFF. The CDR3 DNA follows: TGTGCCAGTAGTCATGGAGGGTATCAGGACACCGGGGAGCTGTTTTTT. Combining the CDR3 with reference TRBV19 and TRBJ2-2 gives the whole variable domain DGGITQSPKYLFRKEGQNVTLSCEQNLNHDAMYWYRQDPGQGLRLIYYSQIVNDFQKGDIAEGYSVSREKKESFPLTVTSAQKNPTAFYLCASSHGGYQDTGELFFGEGSRLTVL.

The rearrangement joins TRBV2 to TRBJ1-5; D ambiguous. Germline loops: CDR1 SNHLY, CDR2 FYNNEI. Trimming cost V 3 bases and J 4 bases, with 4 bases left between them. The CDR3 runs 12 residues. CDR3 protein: CASSDGNQPQHF. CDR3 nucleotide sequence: TGTGCCAGCAGTGATGGGAATCAGCCCCAGCATTTT.

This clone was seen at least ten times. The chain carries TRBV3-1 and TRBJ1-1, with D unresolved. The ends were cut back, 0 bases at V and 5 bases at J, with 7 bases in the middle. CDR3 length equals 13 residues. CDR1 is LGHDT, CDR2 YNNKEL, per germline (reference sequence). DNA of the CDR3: TGTGCCAGCAGCCAAGATTGGGTTACTGAAGCTTTCTTT. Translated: CASSQDWVTEAFF.

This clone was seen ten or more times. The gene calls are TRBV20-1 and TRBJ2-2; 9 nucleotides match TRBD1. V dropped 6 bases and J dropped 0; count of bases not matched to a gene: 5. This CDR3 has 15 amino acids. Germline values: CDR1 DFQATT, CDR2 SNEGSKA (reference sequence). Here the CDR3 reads CSAGQGTANTGELFF. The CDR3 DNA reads TGCAGTGCGGGACAGGGTACCGCGAACACCGGGGAGCTGTTTTTT.

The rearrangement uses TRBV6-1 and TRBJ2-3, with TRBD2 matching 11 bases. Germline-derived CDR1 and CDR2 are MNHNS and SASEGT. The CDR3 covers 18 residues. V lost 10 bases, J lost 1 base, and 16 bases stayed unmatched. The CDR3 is CATAVRNGTSGGTDTQYF. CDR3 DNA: TGTGCCACCGCCGTCAGGAACGGGACTAGCGGAGGCACAGATACGCAGTATTTT.

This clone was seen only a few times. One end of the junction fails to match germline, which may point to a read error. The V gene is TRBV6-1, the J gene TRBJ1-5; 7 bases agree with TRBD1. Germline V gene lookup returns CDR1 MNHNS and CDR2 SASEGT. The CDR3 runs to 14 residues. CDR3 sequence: CVSRVRGSNQPQHF. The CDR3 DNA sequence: TGTGTCAGCCGGGTCAGGGGGAGCAATCAGCCCCAGCATTTT.

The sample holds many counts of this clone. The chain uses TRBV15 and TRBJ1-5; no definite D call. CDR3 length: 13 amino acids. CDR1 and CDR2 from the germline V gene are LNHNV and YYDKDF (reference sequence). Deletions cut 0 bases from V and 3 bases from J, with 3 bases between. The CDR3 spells CATSRDNNQPQHF. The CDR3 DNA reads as TGTGCCACCAGCAGAGACAACAATCAGCCCCAGCATTTT.